One sample yielded the 10 T cell receptor beta chains listed below, sequenced in a study of regulatory T cells in long-lasting Graves disease. Time point: newly diagnosed GD, antithyroid drugs for less than 3 months. Extracted RNA from PBMCs served as the source of the TCR library. Researchers made TCR beta libraries by using iRepertoire HTBI primers and running Arm-PCR on CDR3 regions. Using its own MiXCR run on the multiplex PCR reads, TCRdb lists one record per CDR3 protein. The sample holds 250,000 or so distinct CDR3 sequences, about 19% seen once. The source material was peripheral blood mononuclear cells (PBMCs), sampled at new diagnosis, from a patient treated with antithyroid drugs. The receptor set was obtained from a female donor with Graves disease.

The count of this clonotype is one. The V call is TRBV4-3, the J call TRBJ1-3; D not certain. From germline, CDR1 is LGHNA and CDR2 YSLEER. This CDR3 is built from 15 residues. Trimming left V 5 bases short and J 2 bases short, with 13 bases between. In nucleotides, the CDR3 is TGCGCCAGCAGCTATGACGATGGGGCTGGAAACACCATATATTTT. Translating it yields CASSYDDGAGNTIYF.

This clonotype showed up many times. CDR3 DNA: TGCAGTGCTATCCCCGGGGAGCTGTTTTTT. Translating it yields CSAIPGELFF. This rearrangement joins TRBV20-1 to TRBJ2-2; D remains ambiguous. The germline CDR1 and CDR2 sequences are DFQATT and SNEGSKA (reference sequence). The V end was cut by 4 bases, the J end by 6 bases, with 3 bases between. CDR3 length: 10 residues.

This rearrangement joins TRBV2 to TRBJ2-7; 10 bases fit TRBD1. The ends lost 4 bases at V and 6 bases at J; junction bases unmatched: 6. CDR1 and CDR2 (germline): SNHLY, FYNNEI. The CDR3 extends over 14 amino acids. The CDR3: CASSAGTGDVEQYF. CDR3 nucleotides: TGTGCCAGCAGTGCCGGGACAGGGGACGTCGAGCAGTACTTC.

This clonotype has ten or more counts. The CDR3 is CASSLAGSADTQYF. CDR3 coding DNA: TGTGCCAGCAGCCTAGCGGGATCGGCAGATACGCAGTATTTT. The J gene is TRBJ2-3, the V gene TRBV11-2, with TRBD2 matching 9 bases. V was pared by 5 bases and J by 4 bases, with 4 bases of the junction left unmatched. Germline V CDR1 and CDR2: SGHAT, FQNNGV. CDR3 length equals 14 residues. Drawing the rest from reference TRBV11-2 and TRBJ2-3, the complete variable domain is EAGVAQSPRYKIIEKRQSVAFWCNPISGHATLYWYQQILGQGPKLLIQFQNNGVVDDSQLPKDRFSAERLKGVDSTLKIQPAKLEDSAVYLCASSLAGSADTQYFGPGTRLTVL.

This clonotype was counted many times. The chain recombines TRBV12-3 or TRBV12-4 with TRBJ2-2; 7 bases match TRBD2. V lost 0 bases, J lost 7 bases, and 5 bases stayed unmatched. The CDR3 length is 15 residues. The CDR3 DNA follows: TGTGCCAGCAGTTTAGCGGGAGGGCCTGTCGGGGAGCTGTTTTTT. Its translation is CASSLAGGPVGELFF.

Ten or more counts support this clonotype. J is TRBJ2-1 and V is TRBV20-1, with unresolved D. CDR1 DFQATT and CDR2 SNEGSKA come from the germline V gene (reference sequence). The CDR3 totals 13 residues. Trimming cost V 6 bases and J 6 bases, with 15 bases left between them. CDR3 residues: CSAVRLSSNEQFF. In DNA, the CDR3 is TGCAGTGCCGTTAGGTTGTCGAGCAATGAGCAGTTCTTC.

This clonotype was picked up many times. This chain connects TRBV30 to TRBJ1-5; D is perhaps TRBD1 (6 bases). The germline V gene encodes CDR1 GTSNPN and CDR2 SVGIG (reference sequence). The CDR3 consists of 13 residues. Trimming took off 4 bases at V and 0 bases at J, with 7 bases between the two ends. CDR3 nucleotide sequence: TGTGCCTGGACAGGGGATAGCAATCAGCCCCAGCATTTT. It is translated as CAWTGDSNQPQHF. Based on the CDR3 plus reference TRBV30 and TRBJ1-5, the full variable domain is SQTIHQWPATLVQPVGSPLSLECTVEGTSNPNLYWYRQAAGRGLQLLFYSVGIGQISSEVPQNLSASRPQDRQFILSSKKLLLSDSGFYLCAWTGDSNQPQHFGDGTRLSIL.

This clonotype has at least ten counts. V is TRBV5-4 and J is TRBJ2-3, with 11 bases fitting TRBD2. There are 16 residues in the CDR3. Trimming removed 4 bases from V and 3 bases from J; junction bases left unmatched: 7. Germline CDR1 and CDR2: SGHNT and YYREEE (reference sequence). The CDR3 coding sequence is TGTGCCAGCAGCGGAGGGACTAGCGGACAGACAGATACGCAGTATTTT. Its translation: CASSGGTSGQTDTQYF.

This chain links TRBV4-3 with TRBJ1-4; perhaps TRBD1 as D (5 bases). Germline V gene lookup returns CDR1 LGHNA and CDR2 YSLEER. The CDR3 sequence is 13 residues long. V lost 4 bases, J lost 5 bases, and 8 bases lay in between. CDR3: CASSRGRNEKLFF. The CDR3 DNA reads as TGCGCCAGCAGCCGGGGGAGGAATGAAAAACTGTTTTTT.

This clonotype was observed at least ten times. The V call is TRBV7-2, the J call TRBJ2-2; 7 bases map to TRBD1. The CDR3 totals 16 residues. V was clipped by 1 base and J by 7 bases; unmatched bases: 9. Germline CDR1 and CDR2: SGHTA and FQGNSA. CDR3 protein: CASSLVPGGLNGELFF. The DNA of the CDR3 is TGTGCCAGCAGCTTAGTCCCAGGGGGTTTGAACGGGGAGCTGTTTTTT.